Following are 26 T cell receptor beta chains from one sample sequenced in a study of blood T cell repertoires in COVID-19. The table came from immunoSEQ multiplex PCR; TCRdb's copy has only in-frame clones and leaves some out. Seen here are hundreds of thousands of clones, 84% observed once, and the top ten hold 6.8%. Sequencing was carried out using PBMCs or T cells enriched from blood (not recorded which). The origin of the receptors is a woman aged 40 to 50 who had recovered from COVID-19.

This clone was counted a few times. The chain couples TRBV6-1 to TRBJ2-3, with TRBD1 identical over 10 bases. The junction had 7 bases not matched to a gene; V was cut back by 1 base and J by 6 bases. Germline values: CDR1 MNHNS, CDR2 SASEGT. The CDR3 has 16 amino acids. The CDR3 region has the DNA TGTGCCAGCAGTGAAGGGGAGGGGACAGGGGCCGATACGCAGTATTTT. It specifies CASSEGEGTGADTQYF.

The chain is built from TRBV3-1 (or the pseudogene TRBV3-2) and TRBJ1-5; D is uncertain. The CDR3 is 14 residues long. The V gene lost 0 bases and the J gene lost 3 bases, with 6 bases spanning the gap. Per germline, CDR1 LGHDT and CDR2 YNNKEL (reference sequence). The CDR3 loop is CASSQDSLNQPQHF. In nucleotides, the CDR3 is TGTGCCAGCAGCCAAGACAGTCTCAATCAGCCCCAGCATTTT.

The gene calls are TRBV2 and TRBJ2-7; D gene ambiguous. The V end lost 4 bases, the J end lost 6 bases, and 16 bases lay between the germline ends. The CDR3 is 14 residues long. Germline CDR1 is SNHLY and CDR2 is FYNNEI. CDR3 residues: CASSVLGRDGEQYF. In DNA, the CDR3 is TGTGCCAGCAGTGTCCTAGGTAGAGATGGCGAGCAGTACTTC.

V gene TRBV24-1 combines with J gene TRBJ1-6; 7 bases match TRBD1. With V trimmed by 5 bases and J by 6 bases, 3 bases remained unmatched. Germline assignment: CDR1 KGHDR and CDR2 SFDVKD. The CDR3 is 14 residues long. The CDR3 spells CATSGRDSNSPLHF. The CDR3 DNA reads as TGTGCCACCAGTGGCCGGGACAGTAATTCACCCCTCCACTTT.

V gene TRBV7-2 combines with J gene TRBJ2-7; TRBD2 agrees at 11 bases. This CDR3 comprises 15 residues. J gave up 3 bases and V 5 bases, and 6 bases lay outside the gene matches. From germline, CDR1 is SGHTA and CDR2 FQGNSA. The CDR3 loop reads CASSPGLAEIYEQYF. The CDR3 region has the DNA TGTGCCAGCAGCCCGGGACTAGCGGAAATCTACGAGCAGTACTTC. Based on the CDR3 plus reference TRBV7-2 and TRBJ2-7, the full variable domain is GAGVSQSPSNKVTEKGKDVELRCDPISGHTALYWYRQSLGQGLEFLIYFQGNSAPDKSGLPSDRFSAERTGGSVSTLTIQRTQQEDSAVYLCASSPGLAEIYEQYFGPGTRLTVT.

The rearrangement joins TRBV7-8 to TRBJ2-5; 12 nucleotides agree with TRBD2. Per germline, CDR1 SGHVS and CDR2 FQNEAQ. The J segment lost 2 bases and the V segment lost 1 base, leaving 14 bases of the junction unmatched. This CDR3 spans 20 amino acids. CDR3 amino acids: CASSLGGPMTSGRKQETQYF. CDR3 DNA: TGTGCCAGCAGCTTAGGGGGGCCCATGACTAGCGGGAGAAAGCAAGAGACCCAGTACTTC.

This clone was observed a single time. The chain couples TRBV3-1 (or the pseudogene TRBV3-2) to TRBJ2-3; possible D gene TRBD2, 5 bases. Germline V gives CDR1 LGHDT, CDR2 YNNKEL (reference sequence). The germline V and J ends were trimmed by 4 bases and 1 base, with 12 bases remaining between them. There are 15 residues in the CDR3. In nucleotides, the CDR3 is TGTGCCAGCAGCCCCCGGACTCCTGGCACAGATACGCAGTATTTT. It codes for CASSPRTPGTDTQYF.

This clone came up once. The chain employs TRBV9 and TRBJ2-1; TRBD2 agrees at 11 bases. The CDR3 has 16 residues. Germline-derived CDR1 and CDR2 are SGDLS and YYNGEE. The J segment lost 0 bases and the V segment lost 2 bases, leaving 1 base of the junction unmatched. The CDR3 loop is CASSVGLAGSYNEQFF. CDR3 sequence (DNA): TGTGCCAGCAGCGTCGGACTAGCGGGCTCCTACAATGAGCAGTTCTTC.

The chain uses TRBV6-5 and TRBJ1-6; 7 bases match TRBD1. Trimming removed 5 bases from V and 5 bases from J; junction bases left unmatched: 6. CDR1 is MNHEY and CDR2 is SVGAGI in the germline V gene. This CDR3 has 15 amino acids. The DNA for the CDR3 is TGTGCCAGCAGTACCCGGGACAGAAATAATTCACCCCTCCACTTT. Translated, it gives CASSTRDRNNSPLHF.

The CDR3 spells CASSYRGSGNTIYF. CDR3 nucleotide sequence: TGTGCCAGCAGCTACAGGGGATCTGGAAACACCATATATTTT. The chain uses TRBV7-8 and TRBJ1-3; 7 nucleotides line up with TRBD1. V was clipped by 4 bases and J by 1 base; unmatched bases: 1. Germline V gene data show CDR1 as SGHVS and CDR2 as FQNEAQ. CDR3 length: 14 amino acids. The full variable domain, in which reference TRBV7-8 and TRBJ1-3 provide the parts outside the CDR3, is GAGVSQSPRYKVAKRGQDVALRCDPISGHVSLFWYQQALGQGPEFLTYFQNEAQLDKSGLPSDRFFAERPEGSVSTLKIQRTQQEDSAVYLCASSYRGSGNTIYFGEGSWLTVV.

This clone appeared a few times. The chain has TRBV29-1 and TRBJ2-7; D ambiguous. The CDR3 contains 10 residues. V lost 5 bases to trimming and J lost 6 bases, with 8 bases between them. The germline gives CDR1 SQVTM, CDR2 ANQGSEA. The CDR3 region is CSVWASEQYF. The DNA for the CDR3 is TGCAGCGTTTGGGCCTCCGAGCAGTACTTC.

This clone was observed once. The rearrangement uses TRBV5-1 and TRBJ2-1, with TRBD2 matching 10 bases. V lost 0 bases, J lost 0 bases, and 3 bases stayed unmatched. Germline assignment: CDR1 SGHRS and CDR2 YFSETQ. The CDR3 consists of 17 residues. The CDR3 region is CASSLEASGSSYNEQFF. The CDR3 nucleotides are TGCGCCAGCAGCTTGGAGGCTAGCGGGAGCTCCTACAATGAGCAGTTCTTC.

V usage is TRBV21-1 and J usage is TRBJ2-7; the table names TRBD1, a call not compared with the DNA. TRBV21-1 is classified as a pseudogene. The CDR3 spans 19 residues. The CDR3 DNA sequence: TGTGCCAGCAGCCCCAACCCCAGGGGAAACCCCCTAAGCTCCTACGAGCAGTACGTC. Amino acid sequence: CASSPNPRGNPLSSYEQYV.

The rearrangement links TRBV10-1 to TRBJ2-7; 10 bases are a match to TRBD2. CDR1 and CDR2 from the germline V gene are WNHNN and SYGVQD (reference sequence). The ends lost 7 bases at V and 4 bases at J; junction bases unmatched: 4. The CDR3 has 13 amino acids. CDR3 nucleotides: TGCGCCAGCACGCCTAGCGGGAGATACGAGCAGTACGTC. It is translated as CASTPSGRYEQYV.

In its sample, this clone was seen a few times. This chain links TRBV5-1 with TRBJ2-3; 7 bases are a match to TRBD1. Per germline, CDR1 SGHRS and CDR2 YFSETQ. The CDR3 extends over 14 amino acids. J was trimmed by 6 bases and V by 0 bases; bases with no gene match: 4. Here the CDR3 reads CASSLGQQGDTQYF. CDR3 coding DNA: TGCGCCAGCAGCTTGGGCCAACAGGGGGATACGCAGTATTTT.

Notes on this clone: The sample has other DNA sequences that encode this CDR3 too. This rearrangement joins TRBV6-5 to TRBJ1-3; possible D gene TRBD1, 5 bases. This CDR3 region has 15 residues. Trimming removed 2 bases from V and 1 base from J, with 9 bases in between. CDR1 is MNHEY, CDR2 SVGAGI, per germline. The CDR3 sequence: CASSYGGISGNTIYF. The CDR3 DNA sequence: TGTGCCAGCAGTTACGGGGGGATATCTGGAAACACCATATATTTT.

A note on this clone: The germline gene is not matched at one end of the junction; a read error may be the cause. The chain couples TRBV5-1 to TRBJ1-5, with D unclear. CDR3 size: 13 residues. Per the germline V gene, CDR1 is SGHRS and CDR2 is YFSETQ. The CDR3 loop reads CASRLAGNQPQHF. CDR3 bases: TGCGCCAGCAGGTTGGCGGGCAATCAGCCCCAGCATTTT.

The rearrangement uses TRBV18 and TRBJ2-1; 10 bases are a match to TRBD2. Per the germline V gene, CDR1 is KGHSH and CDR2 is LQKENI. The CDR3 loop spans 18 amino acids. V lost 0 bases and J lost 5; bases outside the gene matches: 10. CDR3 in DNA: TGTGCCAGCTCACCACCGAGCCCGAGGACTAGCGGAGACAATGAGCAGTTCTTC. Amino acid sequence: CASSPPSPRTSGDNEQFF.

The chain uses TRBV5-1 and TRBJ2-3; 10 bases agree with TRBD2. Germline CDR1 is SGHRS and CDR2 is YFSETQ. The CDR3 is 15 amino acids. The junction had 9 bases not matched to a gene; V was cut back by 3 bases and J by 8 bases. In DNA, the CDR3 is TGCGCCAGCAGCTCCGAGCGGGAGGGCCAGGGTACGCAGTATTTT. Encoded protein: CASSSEREGQGTQYF. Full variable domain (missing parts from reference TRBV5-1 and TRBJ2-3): KAGVTQTPRYLIKTRGQQVTLSCSPISGHRSVSWYQQTPGQGLQFLFEYFSETQRNKGNFPGRFSGRQFSNSRSEMNVSTLELGDSALYLCASSSEREGQGTQYFGPGTRLTVL.

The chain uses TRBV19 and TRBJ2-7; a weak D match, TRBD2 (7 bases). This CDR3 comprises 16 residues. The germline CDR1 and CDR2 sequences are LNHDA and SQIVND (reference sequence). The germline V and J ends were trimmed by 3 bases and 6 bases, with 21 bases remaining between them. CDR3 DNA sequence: TGTGCCAGTAGTATGGAAAAGCGGGACACGAGGGCCGAGCAGTACTTC. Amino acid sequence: CASSMEKRDTRAEQYF.

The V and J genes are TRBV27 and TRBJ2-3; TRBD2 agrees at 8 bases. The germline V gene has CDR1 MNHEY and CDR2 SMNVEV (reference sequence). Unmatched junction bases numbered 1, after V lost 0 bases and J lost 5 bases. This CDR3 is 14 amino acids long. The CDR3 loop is CASSLSSGGDTQYF. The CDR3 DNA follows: TGTGCCAGCAGTTTATCCAGCGGGGGAGATACGCAGTATTTT.

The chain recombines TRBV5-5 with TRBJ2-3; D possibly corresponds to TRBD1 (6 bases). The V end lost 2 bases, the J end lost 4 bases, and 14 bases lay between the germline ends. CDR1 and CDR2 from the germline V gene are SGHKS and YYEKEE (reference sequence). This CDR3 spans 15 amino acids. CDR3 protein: CASSFPGVMADTQYF. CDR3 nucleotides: TGTGCCAGCAGCTTCCCAGGGGTAATGGCAGATACGCAGTATTTT.

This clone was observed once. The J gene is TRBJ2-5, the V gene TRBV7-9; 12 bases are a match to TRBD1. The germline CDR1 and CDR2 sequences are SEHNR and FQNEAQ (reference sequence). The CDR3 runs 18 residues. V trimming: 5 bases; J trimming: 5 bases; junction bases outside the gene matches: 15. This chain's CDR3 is CASSPPGQGAWKSETQYF. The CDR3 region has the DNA TGTGCCAGCAGCCCTCCGGGACAGGGGGCTTGGAAGTCGGAGACCCAGTACTTC.

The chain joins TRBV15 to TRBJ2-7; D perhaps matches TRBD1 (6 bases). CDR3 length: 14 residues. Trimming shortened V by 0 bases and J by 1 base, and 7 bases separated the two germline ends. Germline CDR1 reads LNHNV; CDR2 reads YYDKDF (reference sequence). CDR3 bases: TGTGCCACCAGCAGAGAAAGGGGGTCCTACGAGCAGTACGTC. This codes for CATSRERGSYEQYV.

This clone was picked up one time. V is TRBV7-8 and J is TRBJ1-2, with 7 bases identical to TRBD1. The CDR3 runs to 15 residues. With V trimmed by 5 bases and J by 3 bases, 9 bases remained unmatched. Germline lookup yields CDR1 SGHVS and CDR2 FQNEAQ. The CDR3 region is CASSRTMTGHYGYTF. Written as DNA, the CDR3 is TGTGCCAGCAGCCGGACCATGACAGGGCACTATGGCTACACCTTC.

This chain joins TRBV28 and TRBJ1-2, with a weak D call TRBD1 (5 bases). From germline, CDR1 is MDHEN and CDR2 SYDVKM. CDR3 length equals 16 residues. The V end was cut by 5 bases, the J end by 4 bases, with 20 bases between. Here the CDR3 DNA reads TGTGCCAGCAGTCCCCCCCGGACAAGGGGCGGCTATGGCTACACCTTC. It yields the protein CASSPPRTRGGYGYTF.